This T cell receptor (beta chain) was sequenced in a study of blood T cell repertoires in COVID-19. About the research overall: The United States, Italy and Spain supplied acute and convalescent COVID-19 samples. Sample material is recorded as cDNA or gDNA derived from T cells, B-cell-depleted T cells, or PBMCs.

Trimming shortened V by 0 bases and J by 2 bases, and 11 bases separated the two germline ends. The CDR3 is made up of 16 amino acids. Germline V CDR1 and CDR2: LNHDA, SQIVND (reference sequence). Under the authors' procedure: Estimates of nucleated cell counts were drawn from the amplification of reference gene primers. Here immunoSEQ multiplex PCR was the method, and the copy in TCRdb shows in-frame clones only, minus some. V, J and clone size were drawn from that table, and D and trimming were deduced from the DNA. The repertoire includes over 95,000 clones, more than 85% of them detected once, and roughly 19% sits in the top ten. Details on this clone: The same CDR3 can be traced to other DNA sequences in this sample.

The chain is built from TRBV19 and TRBJ2-1; possibly TRBD2 for D (6 bases). Sequencing was performed on peripheral blood. The TCR comes from a human donor with acute or convalescent COVID-19. The donor label of this sample is uncertain. The CDR3 here is CASSIDRAGTYNEQFF. The CDR3 DNA is TGTGCCAGTAGTATAGATCGGGCGGGGACCTACAATGAGCAGTTCTTC.